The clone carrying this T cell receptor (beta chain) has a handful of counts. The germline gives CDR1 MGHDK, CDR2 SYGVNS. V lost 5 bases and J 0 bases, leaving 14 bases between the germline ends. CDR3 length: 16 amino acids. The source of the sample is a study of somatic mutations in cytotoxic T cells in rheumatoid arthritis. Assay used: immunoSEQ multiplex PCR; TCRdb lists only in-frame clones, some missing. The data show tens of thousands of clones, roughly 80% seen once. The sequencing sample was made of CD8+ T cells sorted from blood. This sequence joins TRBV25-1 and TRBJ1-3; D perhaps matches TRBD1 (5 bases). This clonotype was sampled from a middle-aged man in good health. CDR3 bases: TGTGCCAGCAGTTTACAAGGGGCACACTCTGGAAACACCATATATTTT. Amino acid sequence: CASSLQGAHSGNTIYF.